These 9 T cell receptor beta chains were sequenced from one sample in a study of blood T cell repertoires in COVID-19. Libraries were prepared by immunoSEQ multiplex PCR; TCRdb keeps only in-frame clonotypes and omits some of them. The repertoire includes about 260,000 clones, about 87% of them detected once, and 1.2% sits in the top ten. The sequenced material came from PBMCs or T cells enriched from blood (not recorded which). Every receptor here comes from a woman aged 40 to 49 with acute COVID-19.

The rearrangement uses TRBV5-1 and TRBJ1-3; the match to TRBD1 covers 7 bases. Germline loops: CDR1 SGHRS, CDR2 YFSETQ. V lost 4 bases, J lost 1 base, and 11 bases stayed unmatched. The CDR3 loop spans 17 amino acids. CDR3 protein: CASSRVTGQDSGNTIYF. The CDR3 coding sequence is TGCGCCAGCAGCAGAGTGACAGGGCAGGATTCTGGAAACACCATATATTTT. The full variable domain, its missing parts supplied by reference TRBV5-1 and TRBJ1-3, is KAGVTQTPRYLIKTRGQQVTLSCSPISGHRSVSWYQQTPGQGLQFLFEYFSETQRNKGNFPGRFSGRQFSNSRSEMNVSTLELGDSALYLCASSRVTGQDSGNTIYFGEGSWLTVV.

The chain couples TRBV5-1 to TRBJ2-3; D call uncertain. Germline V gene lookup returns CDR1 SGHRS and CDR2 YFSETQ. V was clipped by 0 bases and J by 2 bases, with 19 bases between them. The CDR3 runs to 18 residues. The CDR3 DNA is TGCGCCAGCAGCTTGGGAGGTGGAGCCTCGAGCTTCACAGATACGCAGTATTTT. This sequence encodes CASSLGGGASSFTDTQYF.

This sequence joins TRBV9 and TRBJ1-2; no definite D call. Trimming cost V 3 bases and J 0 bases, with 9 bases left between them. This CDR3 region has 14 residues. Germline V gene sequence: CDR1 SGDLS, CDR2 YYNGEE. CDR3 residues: CASSGRDSNYGYTF. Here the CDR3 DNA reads TGTGCCAGCAGCGGGAGGGATTCTAACTATGGCTACACCTTC.

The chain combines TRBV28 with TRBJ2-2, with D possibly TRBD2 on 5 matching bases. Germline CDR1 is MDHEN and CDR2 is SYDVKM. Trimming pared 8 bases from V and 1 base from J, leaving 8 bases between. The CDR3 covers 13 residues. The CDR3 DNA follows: TGTGCCAGCCAGGAGGAGAACACCGGGGAGCTGTTTTTT. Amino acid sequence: CASQEENTGELFF.

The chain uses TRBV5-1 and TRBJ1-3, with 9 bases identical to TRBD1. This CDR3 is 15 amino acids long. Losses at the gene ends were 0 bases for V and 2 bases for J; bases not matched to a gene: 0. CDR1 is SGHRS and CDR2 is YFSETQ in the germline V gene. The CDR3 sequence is CASSLGTGAGNTIYF. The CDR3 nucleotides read TGCGCCAGCAGCTTGGGGACAGGGGCTGGAAACACCATATATTTT. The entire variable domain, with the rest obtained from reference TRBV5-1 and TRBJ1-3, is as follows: KAGVTQTPRYLIKTRGQQVTLSCSPISGHRSVSWYQQTPGQGLQFLFEYFSETQRNKGNFPGRFSGRQFSNSRSEMNVSTLELGDSALYLCASSLGTGAGNTIYFGEGSWLTVV.

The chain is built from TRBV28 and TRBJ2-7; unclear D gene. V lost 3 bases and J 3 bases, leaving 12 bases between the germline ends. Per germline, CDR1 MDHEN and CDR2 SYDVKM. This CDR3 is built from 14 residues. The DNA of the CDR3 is TGTGCCAGCAGTTTCCCCGGCTCGGGCTACGAGCAGTACTTC. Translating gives CASSFPGSGYEQYF.

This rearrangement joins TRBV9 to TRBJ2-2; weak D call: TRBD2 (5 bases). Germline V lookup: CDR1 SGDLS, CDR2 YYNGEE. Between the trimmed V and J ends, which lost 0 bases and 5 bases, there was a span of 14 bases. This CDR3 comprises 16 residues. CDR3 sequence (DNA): TGTGCCAGCAGCGTAGCTAGGAGGCCGGGGACCGGGGAGCTGTTTTTT. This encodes CASSVARRPGTGELFF.

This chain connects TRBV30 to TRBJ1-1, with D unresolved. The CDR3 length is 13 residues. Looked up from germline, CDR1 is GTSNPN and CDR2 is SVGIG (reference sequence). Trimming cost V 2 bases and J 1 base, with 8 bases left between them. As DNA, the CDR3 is TGTGCCTGGAGTTCTGACACGAACACTGAAGCTTTCTTT. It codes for CAWSSDTNTEAFF. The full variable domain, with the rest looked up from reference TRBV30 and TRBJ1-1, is SQTIHQWPATLVQPVGSPLSLECTVEGTSNPNLYWYRQAAGRGLQLLFYSVGIGQISSEVPQNLSASRPQDRQFILSSKKLLLSDSGFYLCAWSSDTNTEAFFGQGTRLTVV.

This chain's CDR3 is CATRSYWGYTF. The CDR3 coding sequence is TGTGCCACCCGGTCTTACTGGGGCTACACCTTC. This sequence joins TRBV2 and TRBJ1-2; D remains ambiguous. V lost 10 bases to trimming and J lost 8 bases, with 14 bases between them. The CDR3 contains 11 residues. Germline assignment: CDR1 SNHLY and CDR2 FYNNEI. Full variable domain (outside the CDR3, taken from reference TRBV2 and TRBJ1-2): EPEVTQTPSHQVTQMGQEVILRCVPISNHLYFYWYRQILGQKVEFLVSFYNNEISEKSEIFDDQFSVERPDGSNFTLKIRSTKLEDSAMYFCATRSYWGYTFGSGTRLTVV.